The count of the clone carrying this T cell receptor beta chain is one. Its specificity is unknown. MiXCR was run by TCRdb on the multiplex PCR reads, yielding one entry per CDR3 protein. The sample shows 150,000 to 200,000 distinct CDR3 sequences, 30% to 35% of them seen only once. The data originate from a study of breast tumors, draining lymph nodes, adjacent tissues. Axillary draining lymph nodes of breast cancer patients supplied the node samples. General study results and limits: Findings are consistent with lymph node origin and intratumoral expansion of most tumor T cells. Data only fit, rather than demonstrated, lymph node origin of most tumor T cells. Tumor and nontumor repertoires were significantly more similar in luminal-like than in basal-like breast cancer. Tumor TCR diversity was below lymph nodes but above nontumor tissue.

The CDR3 consists of 15 residues. Between the trimmed V and J ends, which lost 10 bases and 0 bases, there was a span of 15 bases. Germline V gene lookup returns CDR1 LNHNV and CDR2 YYDKDF (reference sequence). The sequencing input was axillary lymph node tissue. The chain recombines TRBV15 with TRBJ1-4; perhaps TRBD1 as D (6 bases). The sequence was obtained from a female donor with breast cancer. Some clones in this sample may be carry-over from other donors' samples. Here the CDR3 reads CAKVGGYTTNEKLFF. In DNA form, the CDR3 reads TGTGCCAAAGTGGGGGGCTATACAACTAATGAAAAACTGTTTTTT.